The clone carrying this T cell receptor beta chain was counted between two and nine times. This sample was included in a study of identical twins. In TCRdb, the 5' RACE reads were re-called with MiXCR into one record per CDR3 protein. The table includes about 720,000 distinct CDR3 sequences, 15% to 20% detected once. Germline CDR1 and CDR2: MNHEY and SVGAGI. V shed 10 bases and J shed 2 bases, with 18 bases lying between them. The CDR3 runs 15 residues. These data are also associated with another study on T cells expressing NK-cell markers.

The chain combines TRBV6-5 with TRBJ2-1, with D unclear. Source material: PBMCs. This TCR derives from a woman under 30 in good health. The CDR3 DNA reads TGTGCCATCTCATTACTTCGAGTGGCCTACAATGAGCAGTTCTTC. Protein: CAISLLRVAYNEQFF.